This T cell receptor (beta chain) stems from a study of OX40 agonist ivuxolimab in advanced cancers. At the level of the study: Patients in the trial were receiving intravenous ivuxolimab every 2 weeks, at doses of 0.01 to 10 mg/kg. Therapy given before enrollment (anti-PD-1, anti-PD-L1 or anti-CTLA-4) was allowed, and around 44% had some.

This CDR3 is 14 amino acids long. V lost 4 bases, J lost 4 bases, and 14 bases lay in between. From germline, CDR1 is SGHTS and CDR2 YDEGEE. A remark on this clone: The target antigen is unknown.

Here immunoSEQ multiplex PCR was the method, and the copy in TCRdb shows in-frame clones only, minus some. Of fewer than 90,000 clones in the sample, approximately 80% were seen once. Points from the study as a whole: CD4+ and CD8+ blood T cells expanded clonally by week 6 at 0.1 to 3.0 mg/kg. CD8+ T cells (on average) carried more expanded clones than CD4+ T cells.

J is TRBJ1-2 and V is TRBV5-8, with no clear D. The clonotype comes from an adult with an advanced solid tumor such as melanoma, head and neck, liver or kidney cancer. The material sequenced was CD4+ or CD8+ T cells sorted from blood, taken in a trial of the OX40 agonist ivuxolimab. CDR3 amino acids: CASSPLLTLYGYTF. Written as DNA, the CDR3 is TGTGCCAGCAGCCCCCTCCTTACTCTCTATGGCTACACCTTC. The whole variable domain, filled in from reference TRBV5-8 and TRBJ1-2, reads EAGVTQSPTHLIKTRGQQATLRCSPISGHTSVYWYQQALGLGLQFLLWYDEGEERNRGNFPPRFSGRQFPNYSSELNVNALELEDSALYLCASSPLLTLYGYTFGSGTRLTVV.